Sequencing of this T cell receptor beta chain was carried out in a study of T cells after yellow fever vaccination. For this clonotype: The antigen is undetermined.

A single record per CDR3 protein comes from TCRdb applying MiXCR to the 5' RACE reads. The data contain 200,000 to 300,000 distinct CDR3 sequences, 10% to 15% of them seen just once; the ten biggest clones take up less than 0.55%. Study-level points and caveats: Clonotypes shared by both compartments, CD4 and CD8, made up a small share. A faster peak, day 5 versus 15, was reached by the weaker secondary response.

The CDR3 runs to 15 residues. Germline lookup yields CDR1 SGHTA and CDR2 FQGNSA. The J segment lost 5 bases and the V segment lost 1 base, leaving 7 bases of the junction unmatched. The sample here was CD4+ T cells sorted from PBMCs, taken 45 days after the yellow fever booster vaccination. The receptor's source is a young man who received the YFV17D yellow fever vaccine. This sequence joins TRBV7-2 and TRBJ2-5, with TRBD2 identical over 7 bases. The CDR3 DNA sequence: TGTGCCAGCAGCTTAGGTGGGAGGGCCCAGGAGACCCAGTACTTC. As protein: CASSLGGRAQETQYF.